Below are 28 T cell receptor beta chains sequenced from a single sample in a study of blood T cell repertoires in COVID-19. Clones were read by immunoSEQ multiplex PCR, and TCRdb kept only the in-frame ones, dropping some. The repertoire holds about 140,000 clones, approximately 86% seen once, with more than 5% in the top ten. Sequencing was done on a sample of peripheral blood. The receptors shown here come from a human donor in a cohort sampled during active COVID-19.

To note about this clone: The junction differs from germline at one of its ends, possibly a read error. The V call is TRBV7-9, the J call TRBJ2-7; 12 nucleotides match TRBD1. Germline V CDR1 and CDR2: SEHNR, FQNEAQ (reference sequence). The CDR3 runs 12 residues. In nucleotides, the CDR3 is TGTGCCAGCAGCGAAGGGGACAGGGGGCTGGTCTTC. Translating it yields CASSEGDRGLVF.

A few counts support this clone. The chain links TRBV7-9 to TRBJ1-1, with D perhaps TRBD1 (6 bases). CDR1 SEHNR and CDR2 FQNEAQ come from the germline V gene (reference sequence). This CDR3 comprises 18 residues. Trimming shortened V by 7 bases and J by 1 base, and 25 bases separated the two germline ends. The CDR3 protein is CASKKVTVSGGPNTEAFF. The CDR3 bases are TGTGCCAGCAAGAAGGTAACAGTATCGGGGGGGCCGAACACTGAAGCTTTCTTT.

CDR3 coding DNA: TGTGCCAGCAGCCTCGTGAGGAACTATGGCTACACCTTC. Its protein is CASSLVRNYGYTF. The V call is TRBV7-8, the J call TRBJ1-2; D gene unclear. CDR1 SGHVS and CDR2 FQNEAQ come from the germline V gene. CDR3 size: 13 residues. Trimming shortened V by 5 bases and J by 2 bases, and 9 bases separated the two germline ends.

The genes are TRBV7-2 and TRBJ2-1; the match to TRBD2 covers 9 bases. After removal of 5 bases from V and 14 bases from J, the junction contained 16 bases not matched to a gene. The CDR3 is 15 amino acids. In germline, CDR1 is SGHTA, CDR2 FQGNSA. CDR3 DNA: TGTGCCAGCAGCCCCGGACTAGCGCGACCACAGTGGGAGTTCTTC. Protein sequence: CASSPGLARPQWEFF.

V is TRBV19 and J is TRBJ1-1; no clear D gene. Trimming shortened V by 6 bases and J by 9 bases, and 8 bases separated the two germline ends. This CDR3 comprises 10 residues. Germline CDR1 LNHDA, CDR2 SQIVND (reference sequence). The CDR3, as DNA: TGTGCCAGTAGCGACAATCAAGCTTTCTTT. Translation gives CASSDNQAFF.

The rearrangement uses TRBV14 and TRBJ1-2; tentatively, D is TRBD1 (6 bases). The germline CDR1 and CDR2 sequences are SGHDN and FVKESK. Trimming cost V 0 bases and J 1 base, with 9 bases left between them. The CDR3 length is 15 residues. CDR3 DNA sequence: TGTGCCAGCAGCCAAGAGGGGGCCGGTAACTATGGCTACACCTTC. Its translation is CASSQEGAGNYGYTF.

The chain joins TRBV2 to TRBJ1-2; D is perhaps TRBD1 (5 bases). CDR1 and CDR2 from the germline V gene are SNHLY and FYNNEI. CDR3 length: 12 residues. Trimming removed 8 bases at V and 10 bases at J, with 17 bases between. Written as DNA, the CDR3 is TGTGCCAGCGTGAGCGGGGCCCGCTCCTACACCTTC. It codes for CASVSGARSYTF. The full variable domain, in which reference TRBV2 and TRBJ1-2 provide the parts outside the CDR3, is EPEVTQTPSHQVTQMGQEVILRCVPISNHLYFYWYRQILGQKVEFLVSFYNNEISEKSEIFDDQFSVERPDGSNFTLKIRSTKLEDSAMYFCASVSGARSYTFGSGTRLTVV.

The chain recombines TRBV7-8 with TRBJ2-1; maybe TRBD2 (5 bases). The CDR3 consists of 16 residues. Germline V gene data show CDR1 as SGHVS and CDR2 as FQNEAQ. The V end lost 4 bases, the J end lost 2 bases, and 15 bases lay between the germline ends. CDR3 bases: TGTGCCAGCAGCTCCGGTGAGGGTATCGCCTACAATGAGCAGTTCTTC. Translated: CASSSGEGIAYNEQFF.

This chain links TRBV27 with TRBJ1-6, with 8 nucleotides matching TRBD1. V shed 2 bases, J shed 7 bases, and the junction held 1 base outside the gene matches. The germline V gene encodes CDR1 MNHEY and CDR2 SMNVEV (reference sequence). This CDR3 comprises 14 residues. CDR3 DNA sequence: TGTGCCAGCAGTTTACAGGGGGCAAATTCACCCCTCCACTTT. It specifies CASSLQGANSPLHF.

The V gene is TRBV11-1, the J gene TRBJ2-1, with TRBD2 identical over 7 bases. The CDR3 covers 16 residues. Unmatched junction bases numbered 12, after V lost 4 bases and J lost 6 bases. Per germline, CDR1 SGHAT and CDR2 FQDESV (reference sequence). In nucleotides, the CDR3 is TGTGCCAGCAGCTCCCCTAATGCGGGAGTGCCCAATGAGCAGTTCTTC. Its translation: CASSSPNAGVPNEQFF.

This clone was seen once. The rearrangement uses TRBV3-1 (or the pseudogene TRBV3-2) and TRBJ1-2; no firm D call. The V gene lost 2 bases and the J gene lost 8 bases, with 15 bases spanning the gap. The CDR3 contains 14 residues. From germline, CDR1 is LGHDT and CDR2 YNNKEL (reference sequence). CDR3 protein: CASSQPPGSEGYTF. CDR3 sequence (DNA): TGTGCCAGCAGCCAACCCCCGGGGTCCGAGGGCTACACCTTC.

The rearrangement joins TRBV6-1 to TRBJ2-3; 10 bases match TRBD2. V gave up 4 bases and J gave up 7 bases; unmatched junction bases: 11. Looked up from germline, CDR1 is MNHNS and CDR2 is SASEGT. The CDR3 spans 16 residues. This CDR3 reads CASSGLGSGGDNTQYF. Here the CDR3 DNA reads TGTGCCAGCAGTGGCCTGGGAAGCGGGGGGGACAATACGCAGTATTTT.

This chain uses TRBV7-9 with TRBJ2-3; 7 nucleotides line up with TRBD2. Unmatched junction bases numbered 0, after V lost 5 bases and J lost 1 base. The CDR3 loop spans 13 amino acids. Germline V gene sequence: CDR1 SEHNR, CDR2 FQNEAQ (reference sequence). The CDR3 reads CASSAGGTDTQYF. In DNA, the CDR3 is TGTGCCAGCAGCGCGGGGGGCACAGATACGCAGTATTTT.

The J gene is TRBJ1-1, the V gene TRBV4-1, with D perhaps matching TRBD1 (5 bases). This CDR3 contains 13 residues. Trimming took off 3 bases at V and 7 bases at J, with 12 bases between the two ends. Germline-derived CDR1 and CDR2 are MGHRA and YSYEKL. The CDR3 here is CASSQLGRGEAFF. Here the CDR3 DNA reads TGCGCCAGCAGCCAGCTGGGGAGGGGTGAAGCTTTCTTT.

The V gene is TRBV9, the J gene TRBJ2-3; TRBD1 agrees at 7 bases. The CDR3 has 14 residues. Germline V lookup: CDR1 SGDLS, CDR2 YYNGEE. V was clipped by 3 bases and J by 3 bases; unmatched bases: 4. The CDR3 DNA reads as TGTGCCAGCAGCGACAGACAGGGAACAGATACGCAGTATTTT. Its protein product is CASSDRQGTDTQYF. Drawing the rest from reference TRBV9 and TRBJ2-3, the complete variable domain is DSGVTQTPKHLITATGQRVTLRCSPRSGDLSVYWYQQSLDQGLQFLIQYYNGEERAKGNILERFSAQQFPDLHSELNLSSLELGDSALYFCASSDRQGTDTQYFGPGTRLTVL.

As DNA, the CDR3 is TGTGCCAGCAGTTTAGGGGGACAGTTTGAAGCTTTCTTT. Translating gives CASSLGGQFEAFF. This chain connects TRBV28 to TRBJ1-1; the match to TRBD1 covers 7 bases. J lost 7 bases, V lost 2 bases, and 4 bases had no gene match. CDR1 is MDHEN and CDR2 is SYDVKM in the germline V gene. The CDR3 runs 13 residues.

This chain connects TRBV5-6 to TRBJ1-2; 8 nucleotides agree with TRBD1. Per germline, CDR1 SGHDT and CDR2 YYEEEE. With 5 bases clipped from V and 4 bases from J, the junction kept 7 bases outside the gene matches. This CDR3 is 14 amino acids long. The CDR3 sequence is CASSSGQGPYGYTF. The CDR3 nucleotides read TGTGCCAGCAGTTCCGGACAGGGCCCCTATGGCTACACCTTC. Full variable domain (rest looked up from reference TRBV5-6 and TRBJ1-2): DAGVTQSPTHLIKTRGQQVTLRCSPKSGHDTVSWYQQALGQGPQFIFQYYEEEERQRGNFPDRFSGHQFPNYSSELNVNALLLGDSALYLCASSSGQGPYGYTFGSGTRLTVV.

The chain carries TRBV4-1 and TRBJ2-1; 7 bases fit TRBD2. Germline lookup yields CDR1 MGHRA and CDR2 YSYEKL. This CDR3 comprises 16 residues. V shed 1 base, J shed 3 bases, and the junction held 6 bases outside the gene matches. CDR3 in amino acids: CASSQVGRGSYNEQFF. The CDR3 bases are TGCGCCAGCAGCCAAGTTGGGCGGGGGAGCTACAATGAGCAGTTCTTC.

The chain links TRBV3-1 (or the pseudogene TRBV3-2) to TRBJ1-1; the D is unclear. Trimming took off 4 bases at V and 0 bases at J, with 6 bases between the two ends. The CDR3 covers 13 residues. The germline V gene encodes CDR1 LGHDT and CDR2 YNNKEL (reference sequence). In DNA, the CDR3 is TGTGCCAGCAGCCCTTACATGAACACTGAAGCTTTCTTT. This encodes CASSPYMNTEAFF.

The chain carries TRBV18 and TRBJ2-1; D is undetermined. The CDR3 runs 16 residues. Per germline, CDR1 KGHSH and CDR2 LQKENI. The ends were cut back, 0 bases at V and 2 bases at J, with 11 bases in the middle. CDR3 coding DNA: TGTGCCAGCTCACCACCGTCAGCGAAAGCCTACAATGAGCAGTTCTTC. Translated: CASSPPSAKAYNEQFF.

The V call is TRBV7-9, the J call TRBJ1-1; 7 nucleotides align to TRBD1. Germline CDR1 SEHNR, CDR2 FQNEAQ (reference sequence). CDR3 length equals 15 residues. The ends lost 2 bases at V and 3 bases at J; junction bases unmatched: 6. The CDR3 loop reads CASSLWRQGDTEAFF. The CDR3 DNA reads TGTGCCAGCAGCTTATGGAGACAGGGTGACACTGAAGCTTTCTTT.

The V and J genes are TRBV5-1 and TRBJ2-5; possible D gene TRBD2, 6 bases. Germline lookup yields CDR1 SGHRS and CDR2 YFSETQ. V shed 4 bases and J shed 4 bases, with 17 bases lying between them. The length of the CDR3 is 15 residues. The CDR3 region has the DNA TGCGCCAGCAGCCCCGGGTCGGGAGAGGGAGAGACCCAGTACTTC. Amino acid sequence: CASSPGSGEGETQYF.

This CDR3 reads CAWSVGQGSADTQYF. The CDR3 DNA reads as TGTGCCTGGAGTGTAGGGCAGGGTTCGGCAGATACGCAGTATTTT. This rearrangement joins TRBV30 to TRBJ2-3; TRBD1 is a possible D gene (5 bases). Between the trimmed V and J ends, which lost 0 bases and 4 bases, there was a span of 14 bases. Germline-derived CDR1 and CDR2 are GTSNPN and SVGIG (reference sequence). The CDR3 is 15 amino acids.

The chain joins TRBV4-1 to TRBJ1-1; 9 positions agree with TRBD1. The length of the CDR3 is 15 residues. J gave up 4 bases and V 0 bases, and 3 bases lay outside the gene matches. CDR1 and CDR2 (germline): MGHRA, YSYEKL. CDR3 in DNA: TGCGCCAGCAGCCAAGATTCGACAGGGGGCACTGAAGCTTTCTTT. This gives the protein CASSQDSTGGTEAFF.

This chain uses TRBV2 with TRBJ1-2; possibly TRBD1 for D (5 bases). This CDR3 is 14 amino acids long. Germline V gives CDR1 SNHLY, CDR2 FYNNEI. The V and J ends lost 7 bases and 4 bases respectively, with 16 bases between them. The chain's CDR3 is CASTSGRGSYGYTF. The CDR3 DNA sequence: TGTGCCAGCACCTCAGGAAGGGGTAGCTATGGCTACACCTTC.

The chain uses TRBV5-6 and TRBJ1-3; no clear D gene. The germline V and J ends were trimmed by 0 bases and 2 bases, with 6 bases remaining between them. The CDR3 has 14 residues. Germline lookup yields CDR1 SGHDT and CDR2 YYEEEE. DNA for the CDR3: TGTGCCAGCAGCTTGGGAAGCACTGGAAACACCATATATTTT. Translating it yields CASSLGSTGNTIYF.

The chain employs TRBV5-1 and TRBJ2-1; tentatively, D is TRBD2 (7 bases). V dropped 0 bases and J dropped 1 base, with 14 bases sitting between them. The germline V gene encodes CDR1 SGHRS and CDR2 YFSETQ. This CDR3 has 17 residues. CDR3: CASSLAGAGASYNEQFF. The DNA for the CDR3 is TGCGCCAGCAGCTTGGCGGGGGCGGGGGCTTCCTACAATGAGCAGTTCTTC.

The CDR3 DNA reads as TGTGCCAGCACCCCTGGGGGAGGGCGAACTATCTACGAGCAGTACTTC. Amino acid sequence: CASTPGGGRTIYEQYF. V and J are TRBV28 and TRBJ2-7, with 7 bases fitting TRBD2. Germline CDR1 and CDR2: MDHEN and SYDVKM. The length of the CDR3 is 16 residues. The V segment lost 7 bases and the J segment 3 bases; nucleotides outside the gene matches: 15.